The present entry profiles one TCR beta chain with its context. The entry originates in a study of blood T cell repertoires in COVID-19. Study in general: Researchers got acute and convalescent COVID-19 samples from the United States, Italy and Spain. Sample material is recorded as cDNA or gDNA derived from T cells, B-cell-depleted T cells, or PBMCs.

In the original processing: How many nucleated cells were present was estimated from reference gene primer amplification. Profiling relied on immunoSEQ multiplex PCR, and the TCRdb table lists in-frame clones only, not all of them. V and J calls and clone size come straight from that table; D and trimming were deduced from the DNA. The sample records some 60,000 clones, about 77% being singletons. CDR1 and CDR2 from the germline V gene are KGHDR and SFDVKD. This CDR3 region has 16 residues. The junction had 4 bases not matched to a gene; V was cut back by 4 bases and J by 5 bases. The source is a human donor in a cohort sampled during active COVID-19. The sequenced sample was peripheral blood. This sequence joins TRBV24-1 and TRBJ2-5, with TRBD2 identical over 15 bases. The CDR3 nucleotides are TGTGCCACCAGTGACCGTGGGACTAGCGGGGGGGAGACCCAGTACTTC. Its translation is CATSDRGTSGGETQYF.